The present T cell receptor (beta chain) was sequenced within a study of response to subunit inactivated influenza vaccine. Study results and limitations: The study's authors posited that every seasonal influenza vaccination enlists few new T cells.

This clonotype came up a few times. The antigen is unknown. TCRdb re-analysed the RT-PCR reads in MiXCR, keeping a single row per CDR3 protein. The sample holds hundreds of thousands of distinct CDR3 sequences, 12% seen once. There are 15 residues in the CDR3. V was shortened by 7 bases and J by 6 bases, with 19 bases between the two germline ends. This material consisted of PBMCs from blood, taken on the day of vaccination. The chain recombines TRBV12-3 or TRBV12-4 with TRBJ2-1; D gene uncertain. This clonotype originated in a man aged 50 to 60 who received an inactivated influenza vaccine. The DNA for the CDR3 is TGTGCCAGCACCACGACACGTGTCCCGTCCAATGAGCAGTTCTTC. Translation: CASTTTRVPSNEQFF.